Listed here are 9 T cell receptor beta chains from one sample, sequenced in a study of blood T cell repertoires in COVID-19. Repertoires were generated with immunoSEQ multiplex PCR, while TCRdb's copy carries only in-frame clones and drops some. The table shows about 280,000 clones, with around 84% occurring only once. The sequencing input was PBMCs or T cells enriched from blood (not recorded which). The receptors were gathered from a man aged 40-49 years who had been exposed to COVID-19.

The chain combines TRBV19 with TRBJ2-2, with D possibly matching TRBD1 (5 bases). V dropped 6 bases and J dropped 7 bases, with 15 bases sitting between them. The length of the CDR3 is 14 residues. Germline V lookup: CDR1 LNHDA, CDR2 SQIVND (reference sequence). The CDR3 sequence is CASRTTRDVGELFF. The CDR3 nucleotides are TGTGCCAGTAGGACGACCAGGGATGTCGGGGAGCTGTTTTTT.

The V call is TRBV30, the J call TRBJ1-3; D gene unclear. Trimming shortened V by 2 bases and J by 3 bases, and 11 bases separated the two germline ends. Germline loops: CDR1 GTSNPN, CDR2 SVGIG (reference sequence). The CDR3 contains 14 residues. In DNA, the CDR3 is TGTGCCTGGAGTCGGGGAATGCGTGGAAACACCATATATTTT. Translated: CAWSRGMRGNTIYF.

This clone was recorded a few times. This sequence joins TRBV10-2 and TRBJ2-7, with 8 bases aligning to TRBD1. Trimming at V came to 6 bases and at J to 4 bases, leaving 8 bases not matched to a gene. CDR3 length equals 14 residues. Germline values: CDR1 WSHSY, CDR2 SAAADI. CDR3 sequence: CASSDRGIGYEQYF. The DNA for the CDR3 is TGCGCCAGCAGCGACAGGGGTATAGGTTACGAGCAGTACTTC.

Concerning this clone itself: At the DNA level, this CDR3 is encoded by other sequences in the same sample as well. J is TRBJ2-1 and V is TRBV5-1, with TRBD1 matching over 10 bases. The CDR3 runs to 15 residues. J lost 7 bases, V lost 0 bases, and 4 bases had no gene match. Germline CDR1 SGHRS, CDR2 YFSETQ. As DNA, the CDR3 is TGCGCCAGCAGCTTGGTCGGACAGGGGGGGAATGAGCAGTTCTTC. Protein: CASSLVGQGGNEQFF.

The rearrangement links TRBV19 to TRBJ1-4, with 7 bases that match TRBD1. The ends lost 4 bases at V and 8 bases at J; junction bases unmatched: 7. Germline loops: CDR1 LNHDA, CDR2 SQIVND (reference sequence). The length of the CDR3 is 14 residues. Here the CDR3 reads CASSRTGVGEKLFF. The CDR3 nucleotides read TGTGCCAGTAGTAGAACAGGGGTTGGAGAAAAACTGTTTTTT.

The chain uses TRBV10-3 and TRBJ2-1; 7 bases map to TRBD2. Germline V gene lookup returns CDR1 ENHRY and CDR2 SYGVKD. V gave up 8 bases and J gave up 8 bases; unmatched junction bases: 12. CDR3 length: 14 amino acids. The DNA for the CDR3 is TGTGCCATCTCTGCGGGGAGGGCCACGGATGAGCAGTTCTTC. It is translated as CAISAGRATDEQFF.

The chain recombines TRBV7-8 with TRBJ2-7, with 9 nucleotides matching TRBD2. V shed 6 bases and J 4 bases; nucleotides not matched to a gene: 10. The germline CDR1 and CDR2 sequences are SGHVS and FQNEAQ. This CDR3 has 15 residues. Written as DNA, the CDR3 is TGTGCCAGCAGGCCCAGGCGGGGGGGGGAGTACGAGCAGTACTTC. The encoded protein is CASRPRRGGEYEQYF.

The chain uses TRBV5-1 and TRBJ1-2, with no clear D. Germline V gene lookup returns CDR1 SGHRS and CDR2 YFSETQ. V was trimmed by 4 bases and J by 7 bases, leaving 11 bases between them. The CDR3 spans 12 residues. CDR3: CASSPGDGGYTF. The DNA for the CDR3 is TGCGCCAGCAGCCCCGGAGACGGTGGCTACACCTTC.

This clone showed up just once. The chain employs TRBV2 and TRBJ2-3; D possibly corresponds to TRBD1 (5 bases). The V gene lost 7 bases and the J gene lost 3 bases, with 11 bases spanning the gap. Germline CDR1 SNHLY, CDR2 FYNNEI. The CDR3 totals 13 residues. Here the CDR3 reads CASNHRQTDTQYF. CDR3 bases: TGTGCCAGCAACCATAGACAGACAGATACGCAGTATTTT.